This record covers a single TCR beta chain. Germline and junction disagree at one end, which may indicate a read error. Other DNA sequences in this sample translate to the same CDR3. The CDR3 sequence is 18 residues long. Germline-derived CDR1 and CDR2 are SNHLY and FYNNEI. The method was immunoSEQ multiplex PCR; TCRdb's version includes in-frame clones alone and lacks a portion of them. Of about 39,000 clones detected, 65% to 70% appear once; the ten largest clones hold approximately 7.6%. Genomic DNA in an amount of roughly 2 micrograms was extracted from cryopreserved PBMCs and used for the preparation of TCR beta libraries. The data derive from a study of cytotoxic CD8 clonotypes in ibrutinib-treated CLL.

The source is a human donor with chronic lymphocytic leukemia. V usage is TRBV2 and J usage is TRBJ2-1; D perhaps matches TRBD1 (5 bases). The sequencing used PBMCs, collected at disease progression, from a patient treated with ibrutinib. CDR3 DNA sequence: TGTGCCAGCAGTGAACGTGGGCAGGGATCAAGCTCCTACAATGAGCAATTCTTC. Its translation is CASSERGQGSSSYNEQFF.